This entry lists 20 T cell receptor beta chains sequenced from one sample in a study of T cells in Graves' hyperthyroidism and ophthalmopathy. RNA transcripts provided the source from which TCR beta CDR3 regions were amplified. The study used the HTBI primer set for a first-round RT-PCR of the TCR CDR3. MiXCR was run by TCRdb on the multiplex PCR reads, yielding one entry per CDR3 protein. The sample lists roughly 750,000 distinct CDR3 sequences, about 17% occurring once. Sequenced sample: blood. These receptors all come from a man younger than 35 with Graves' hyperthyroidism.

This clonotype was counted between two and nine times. CDR3 sequence reads: CSATEGGPGEQFF. In nucleotides, the CDR3 is TGCAGTGCCACAGAGGGGGGGCCCGGTGAGCAGTTCTTC. The chain is built from TRBV20-1 and TRBJ2-1; a weak D match, TRBD2 (7 bases). Trimming pared 6 bases from V and 9 bases from J, leaving 18 bases between. The V gene's germline CDR1 is DFQATT and CDR2 SNEGSKA (reference sequence). CDR3 length equals 13 residues.

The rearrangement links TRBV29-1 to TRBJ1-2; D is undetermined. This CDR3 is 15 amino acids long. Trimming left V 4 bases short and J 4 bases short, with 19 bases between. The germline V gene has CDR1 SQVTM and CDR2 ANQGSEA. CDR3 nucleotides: TGCAGCGTTGCAGAGTTATTAGTTTTTGGCTATGGCTACACCTTC. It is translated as CSVAELLVFGYGYTF.

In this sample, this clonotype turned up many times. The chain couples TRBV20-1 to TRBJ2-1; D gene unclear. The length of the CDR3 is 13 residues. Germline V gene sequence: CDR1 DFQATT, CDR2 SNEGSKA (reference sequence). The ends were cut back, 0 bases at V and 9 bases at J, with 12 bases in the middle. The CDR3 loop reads CSARDWDPGEQFF. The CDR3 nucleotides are TGCAGTGCTAGAGATTGGGATCCGGGTGAGCAGTTCTTC.

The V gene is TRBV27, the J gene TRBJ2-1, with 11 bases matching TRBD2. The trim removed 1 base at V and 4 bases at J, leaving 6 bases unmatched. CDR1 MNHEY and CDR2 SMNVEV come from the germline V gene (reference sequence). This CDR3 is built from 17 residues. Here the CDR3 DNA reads TGTGCCAGCAGTTTATTCGGGACTAGCGGAGGTTACAATGAGCAGTTCTTC. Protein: CASSLFGTSGGYNEQFF.

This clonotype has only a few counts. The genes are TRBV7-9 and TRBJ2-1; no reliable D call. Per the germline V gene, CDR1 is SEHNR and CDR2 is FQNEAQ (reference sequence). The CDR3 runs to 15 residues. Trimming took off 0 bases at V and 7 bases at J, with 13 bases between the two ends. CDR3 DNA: TGTGCCAGCAGCTTAGCGGGGTTAATTCGAAATGAGCAGTTCTTC. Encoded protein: CASSLAGLIRNEQFF.

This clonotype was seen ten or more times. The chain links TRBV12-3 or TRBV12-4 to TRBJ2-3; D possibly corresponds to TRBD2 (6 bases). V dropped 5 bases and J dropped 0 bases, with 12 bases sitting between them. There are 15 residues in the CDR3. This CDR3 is CASSPYSGSTDTQYF. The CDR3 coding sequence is TGTGCCAGCAGTCCATATAGCGGTAGCACAGATACGCAGTATTTT.

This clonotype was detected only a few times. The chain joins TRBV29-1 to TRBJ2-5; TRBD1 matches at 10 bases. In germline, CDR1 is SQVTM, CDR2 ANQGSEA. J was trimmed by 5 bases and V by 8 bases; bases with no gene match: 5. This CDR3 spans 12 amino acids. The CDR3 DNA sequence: TGCAGCCTGGACAGGGGGGGTGAGACCCAGTACTTC. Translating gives CSLDRGGETQYF.

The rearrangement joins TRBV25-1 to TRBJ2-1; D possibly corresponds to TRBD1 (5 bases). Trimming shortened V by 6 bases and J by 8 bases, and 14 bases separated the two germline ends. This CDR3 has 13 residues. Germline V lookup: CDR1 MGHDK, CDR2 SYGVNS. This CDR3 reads CASRAGHRDEQFF. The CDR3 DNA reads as TGTGCCAGCAGGGCCGGACATAGAGATGAGCAGTTCTTC.

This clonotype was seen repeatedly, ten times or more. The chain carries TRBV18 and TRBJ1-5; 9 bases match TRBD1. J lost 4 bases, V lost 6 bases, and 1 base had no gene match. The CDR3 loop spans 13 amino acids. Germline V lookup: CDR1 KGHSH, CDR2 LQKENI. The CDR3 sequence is CASSGQGNQPQHF. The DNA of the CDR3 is TGTGCCAGCTCCGGACAGGGGAATCAGCCCCAGCATTTT.

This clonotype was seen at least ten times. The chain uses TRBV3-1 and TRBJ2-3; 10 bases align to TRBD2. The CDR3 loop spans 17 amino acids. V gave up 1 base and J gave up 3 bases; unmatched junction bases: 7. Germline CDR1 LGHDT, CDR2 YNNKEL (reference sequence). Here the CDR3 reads CASSQVSSGRATDTQYF. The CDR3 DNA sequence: TGTGCCAGCAGCCAAGTATCAAGCGGGAGGGCGACAGATACGCAGTATTTT.

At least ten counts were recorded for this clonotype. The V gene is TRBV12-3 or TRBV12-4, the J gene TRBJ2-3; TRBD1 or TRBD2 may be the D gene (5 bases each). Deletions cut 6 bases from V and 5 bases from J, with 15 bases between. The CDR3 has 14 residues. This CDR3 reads CASRPGPQRDTQYF. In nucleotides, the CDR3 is TGTGCCAGCAGACCGGGACCCCAAAGAGATACGCAGTATTTT.

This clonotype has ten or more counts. The CDR3 DNA is TGTGCCAGCAGTTGGAGCCTAAACTATGGCTACACCTTC. It encodes CASSWSLNYGYTF. V and J are TRBV11-1 and TRBJ1-2; D is unclear. Trimming left V 6 bases short and J 2 bases short, with 10 bases between. The V gene's germline CDR1 is SGHAT and CDR2 FQDESV (reference sequence). The CDR3 has 13 amino acids.

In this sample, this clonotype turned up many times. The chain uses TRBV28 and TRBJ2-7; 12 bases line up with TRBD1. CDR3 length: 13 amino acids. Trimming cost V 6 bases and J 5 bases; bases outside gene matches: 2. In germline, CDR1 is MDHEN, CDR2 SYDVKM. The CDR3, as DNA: TGTGCCAGCAGGGGACAGGGGGCTCACGAGCAGTACTTC. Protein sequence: CASRGQGAHEQYF.

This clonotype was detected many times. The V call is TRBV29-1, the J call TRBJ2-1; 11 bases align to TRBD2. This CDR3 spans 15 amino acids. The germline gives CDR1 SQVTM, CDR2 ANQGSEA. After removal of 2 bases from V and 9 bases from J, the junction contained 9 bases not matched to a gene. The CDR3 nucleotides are TGCAGCGTTGAAATAGGTCTAGCGGGAGGTGTTGAGCAGTTCTTC. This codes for CSVEIGLAGGVEQFF.

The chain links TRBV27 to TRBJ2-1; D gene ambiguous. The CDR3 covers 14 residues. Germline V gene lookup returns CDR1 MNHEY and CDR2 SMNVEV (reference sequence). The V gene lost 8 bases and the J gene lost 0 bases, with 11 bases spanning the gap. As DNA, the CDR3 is TGTGCCAGCGGTCTACCGAGCTCCTACAATGAGCAGTTCTTC. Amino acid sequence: CASGLPSSYNEQFF.

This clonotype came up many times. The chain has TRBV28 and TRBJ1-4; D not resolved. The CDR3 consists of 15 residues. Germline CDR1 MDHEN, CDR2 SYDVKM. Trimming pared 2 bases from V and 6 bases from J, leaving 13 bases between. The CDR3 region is CASSLPRANHEKLFF. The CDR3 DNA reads TGTGCCAGCAGTTTACCACGGGCCAACCATGAAAAACTGTTTTTT. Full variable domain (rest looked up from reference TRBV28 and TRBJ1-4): DVKVTQSSRYLVKRTGEKVFLECVQDMDHENMFWYRQDPGLGLRLIYFSYDVKMKEKGDIPEGYSVSREKKERFSLILESASTNQTSMYLCASSLPRANHEKLFFGSGTQLSVL.

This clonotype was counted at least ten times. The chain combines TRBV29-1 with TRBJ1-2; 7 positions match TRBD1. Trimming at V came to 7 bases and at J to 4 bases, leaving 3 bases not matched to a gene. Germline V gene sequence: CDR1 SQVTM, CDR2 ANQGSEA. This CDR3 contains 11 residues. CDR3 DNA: TGCAGCGGGCGGACAGGCTATGGCTACACCTTC. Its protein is CSGRTGYGYTF.

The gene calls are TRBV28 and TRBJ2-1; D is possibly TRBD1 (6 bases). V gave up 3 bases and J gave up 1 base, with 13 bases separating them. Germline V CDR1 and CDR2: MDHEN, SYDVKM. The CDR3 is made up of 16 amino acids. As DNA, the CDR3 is TGTGCCAGCAGTTTCGAGGGGGAAGGATCCTACAATGAGCAGTTCTTC. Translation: CASSFEGEGSYNEQFF.

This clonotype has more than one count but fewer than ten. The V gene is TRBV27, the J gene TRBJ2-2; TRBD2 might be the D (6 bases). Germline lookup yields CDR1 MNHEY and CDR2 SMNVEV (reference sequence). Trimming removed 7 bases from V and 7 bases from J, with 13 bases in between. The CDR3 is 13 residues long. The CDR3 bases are TGTGCCAGCATGGAGGGTAGTAGCGGGGAGCTGTTTTTT. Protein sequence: CASMEGSSGELFF.

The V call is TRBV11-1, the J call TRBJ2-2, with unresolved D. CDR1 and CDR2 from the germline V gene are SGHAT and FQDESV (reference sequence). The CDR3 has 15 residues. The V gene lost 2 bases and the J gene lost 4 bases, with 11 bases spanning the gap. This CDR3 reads CASSLLGGTTGELFF. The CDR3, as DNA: TGTGCCAGCAGCTTATTGGGCGGAACCACCGGGGAGCTGTTTTTT.